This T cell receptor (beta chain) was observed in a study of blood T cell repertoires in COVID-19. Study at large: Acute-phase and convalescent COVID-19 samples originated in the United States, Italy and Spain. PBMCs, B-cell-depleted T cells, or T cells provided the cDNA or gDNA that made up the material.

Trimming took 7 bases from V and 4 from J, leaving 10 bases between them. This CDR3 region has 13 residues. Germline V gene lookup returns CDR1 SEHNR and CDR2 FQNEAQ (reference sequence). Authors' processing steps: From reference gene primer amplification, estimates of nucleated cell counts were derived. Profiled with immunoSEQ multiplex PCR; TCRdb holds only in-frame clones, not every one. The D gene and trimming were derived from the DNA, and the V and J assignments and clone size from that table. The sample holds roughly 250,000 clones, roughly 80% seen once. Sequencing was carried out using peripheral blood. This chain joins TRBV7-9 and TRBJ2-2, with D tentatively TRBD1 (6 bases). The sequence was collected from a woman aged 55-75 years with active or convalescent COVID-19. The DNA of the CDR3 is TGTGCCAGCAACCCAGGGGCCACCGGGGAGCTGTTTTTT. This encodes CASNPGATGELFF.